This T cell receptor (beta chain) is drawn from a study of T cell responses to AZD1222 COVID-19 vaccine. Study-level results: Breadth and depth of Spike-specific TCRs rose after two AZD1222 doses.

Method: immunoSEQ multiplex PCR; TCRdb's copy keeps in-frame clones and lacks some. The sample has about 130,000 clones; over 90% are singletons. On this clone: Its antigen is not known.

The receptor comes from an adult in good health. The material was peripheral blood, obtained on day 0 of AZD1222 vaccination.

The CDR3 sequence is CASSYENYGYTF. DNA of the CDR3: TGCGCCAGCAGCTACGAAAACTATGGCTACACCTTC. This rearrangement joins TRBV4-3 to TRBJ1-2; D remains unclear. Germline values: CDR1 LGHNA, CDR2 YSLEER. The CDR3 extends over 12 amino acids. The ends were cut back, 5 bases at V and 2 bases at J, with 6 bases in the middle.